Below, 17 T cell receptor beta chains from the same sample are listed, as sequenced in a study of blood T cell repertoires in COVID-19 (dated by TCRdb to 2020 to 2022). Library creation used the immunoSEQ multiplex PCR assay. This is the immuneACCESS table as TCRdb keeps it, with only in-frame sequences that have V and J called. A part of the clones is gone; compared with another copy, unresolved V genes explain less than half, and the rest is unexplained. For this sample there are approximately 280,000 clones; roughly 89% appear just once. The top ten clonotypes cover 6% to 6.5% of the sample. The sequenced sample consisted of PBMCs or T cells enriched from blood (not recorded which). All receptors derive from a woman aged 40 to 55 who had recovered from COVID-19.

Only a few counts were recorded for this clone. This sequence joins TRBV9 and TRBJ1-3; TRBD1 might be the D (5 bases). Trimming took off 3 bases at V and 0 bases at J, with 13 bases between the two ends. This CDR3 contains 16 residues. Per the germline V gene, CDR1 is SGDLS and CDR2 is YYNGEE. The DNA of the CDR3 is TGTGCCAGCAGCGCCGTCGACAGTTCCTCTGGAAACACCATATATTTT. This sequence encodes CASSAVDSSSGNTIYF.

V usage is TRBV10-1 and J usage is TRBJ2-7; no clear D gene. This CDR3 has 13 amino acids. The ends were cut back, 2 bases at V and 1 base at J, with 6 bases in the middle. Germline-derived CDR1 and CDR2 are WNHNN and SYGVQD (reference sequence). DNA of the CDR3: TGCGCCAGCAGTGAGGCAGGTTCCTACGAGCAGTACTTC. Its translation: CASSEAGSYEQYF.

This sequence joins TRBV28 and TRBJ2-7, with 8 positions matching TRBD1. V lost 3 bases to trimming and J lost 0 bases; unmatched junction nucleotides: 7. The CDR3 consists of 16 residues. Germline lookup yields CDR1 MDHEN and CDR2 SYDVKM. CDR3 coding DNA: TGTGCCAGCAGTTTTATCTCAGGGGGCGTCTCCTACGAGCAGTACTTC. It translates to CASSFISGGVSYEQYF. Filled out from reference TRBV28 and TRBJ2-7, the complete variable domain reads DVKVTQSSRYLVKRTGEKVFLECVQDMDHENMFWYRQDPGLGLRLIYFSYDVKMKEKGDIPEGYSVSREKKERFSLILESASTNQTSMYLCASSFISGGVSYEQYFGPGTRLTVT.

The chain employs TRBV20-1 and TRBJ2-7, with a tentative D call TRBD1 (5 bases). CDR3 size: 14 residues. Per the germline V gene, CDR1 is DFQATT and CDR2 is SNEGSKA (reference sequence). Trimming took 3 bases from V and 2 from J, leaving 14 bases between them. The CDR3 coding sequence is TGCAGTGCTAGTGATCAGGGAAATCCCTACGAGCAGTACTTC. It codes for CSASDQGNPYEQYF.

This rearrangement joins TRBV19 to TRBJ1-6; D not resolved. Germline assignment: CDR1 LNHDA and CDR2 SQIVND (reference sequence). There are 14 residues in the CDR3. V was shortened by 5 bases and J by 7 bases, with 12 bases between the two germline ends. The CDR3 nucleotides read TGTGCCAGTAGTTTTCGCCAGGCAAATTCACCCCTCCACTTT. Translating gives CASSFRQANSPLHF.

The chain recombines TRBV24-1 with TRBJ2-1, with D maybe TRBD2 (6 bases). Germline CDR1 and CDR2: KGHDR and SFDVKD. The CDR3 extends over 13 amino acids. The V gene lost 10 bases and the J gene lost 2 bases, with 11 bases spanning the gap. CDR3 in amino acids: CATRDWAYNEQFF. Here the CDR3 DNA reads TGTGCCACGAGGGACTGGGCCTACAATGAGCAGTTCTTC.

The table lists this clone with a few counts. V and J are TRBV27 and TRBJ2-2; 11 bases align to TRBD2. The germline V gene has CDR1 MNHEY and CDR2 SMNVEV (reference sequence). Trimming at V came to 6 bases and at J to 3 bases, leaving 15 bases not matched to a gene. The CDR3 spans 19 residues. The CDR3, as DNA: TGTGCCAGCAGACCATATAGCGGGAGGGCCTTTAGCGACACCGGGGAGCTGTTTTTT. This sequence encodes CASRPYSGRAFSDTGELFF.

The chain is built from TRBV7-8 and TRBJ1-6, with D possibly TRBD1 on 5 matching bases. V was pared by 1 base and J by 7 bases, with 11 bases between. CDR1 and CDR2 (germline): SGHVS, FQNEAQ. The CDR3 runs to 15 residues. The CDR3 protein is CASSLEVRANSPLHF. CDR3 sequence (DNA): TGTGCCAGCAGCTTAGAAGTCAGGGCGAATTCACCCCTCCACTTT.

This clone was seen at least ten times. This rearrangement joins TRBV15 to TRBJ2-4; TRBD2 is a possible D gene (5 bases). The germline V gene encodes CDR1 LNHNV and CDR2 YYDKDF (reference sequence). The CDR3 is made up of 16 amino acids. The ends were cut back, 0 bases at V and 0 bases at J, with 9 bases in the middle. The chain's CDR3 is CATSREGAGAKNIQYF. In DNA, the CDR3 is TGTGCCACCAGCAGAGAGGGTGCGGGAGCCAAAAACATTCAGTACTTC.

With respect to this clone: The sample has other DNA sequences that encode this CDR3 too. The genes are TRBV24-1 and TRBJ2-1; TRBD2 matches 12 bases. Germline-derived CDR1 and CDR2 are KGHDR and SFDVKD. The CDR3 length is 16 residues. J gave up 4 bases and V 4 bases, and 4 bases lay outside the gene matches. The CDR3 DNA reads TGTGCCACCAGTGACCCGACTAGCGGGGGTTACAATGAGCAGTTCTTC. The encoded protein is CATSDPTSGGYNEQFF.

This clone was seen more than once but under ten times. CDR3 coding DNA: TGTGCCAGCAGCTTAGCGACAGGGCTTCAGCCCCAGCATTTT. This codes for CASSLATGLQPQHF. V usage is TRBV7-9 and J usage is TRBJ1-5; TRBD1 agrees at 7 bases. This CDR3 region has 14 residues. J gave up 6 bases and V 0 bases, and 2 bases lay outside the gene matches. The germline CDR1 and CDR2 sequences are SEHNR and FQNEAQ (reference sequence).

J is TRBJ2-7 and V is TRBV28, with 14 bases fitting TRBD2. The CDR3 is made up of 16 amino acids. Per the germline V gene, CDR1 is MDHEN and CDR2 is SYDVKM. Unmatched junction bases numbered 7, after V lost 6 bases and J lost 3 bases. CDR3 sequence: CASSVPGLAGDYEQYF. Written as DNA, the CDR3 is TGTGCCAGCAGCGTCCCGGGACTAGCGGGAGACTACGAGCAGTACTTC.

The rearrangement links TRBV30 to TRBJ1-6; D remains unclear. Germline CDR1 is GTSNPN and CDR2 is SVGIG (reference sequence). The CDR3 has 13 amino acids. V was cut by 5 bases and J by 7 bases, with 12 bases left in between. CDR3 sequence reads: CAWDPSGNSPLHF. The CDR3 DNA follows: TGTGCCTGGGACCCCTCCGGGAATTCACCCCTCCACTTT.

This chain connects TRBV6-2 or TRBV6-3 to TRBJ2-1; 8 positions agree with TRBD1. CDR1 is MNHEY, CDR2 SVGEGT, per germline. With 2 bases clipped from V and 13 bases from J, the junction kept 10 bases outside the gene matches. This CDR3 region has 14 residues. Here the CDR3 reads CASSYGGTGSEQFF. CDR3 DNA: TGTGCCAGCAGTTACGGCGGGACAGGTAGCGAACAGTTCTTC.

This chain connects TRBV11-2 to TRBJ2-1, with TRBD2 matching over 8 bases. CDR3 size: 18 residues. CDR1 and CDR2 (germline): SGHAT, FQNNGV. V was clipped by 4 bases and J by 2 bases; unmatched bases: 13. In nucleotides, the CDR3 is TGTGCCAGCAGCTCCCCCAGGAGGCGGGAGGTCCCCTACAATGAGCAGTTCTTC. This gives the protein CASSSPRRREVPYNEQFF.

The chain recombines TRBV27 with TRBJ1-6; 7 bases are shared with TRBD1. This CDR3 region has 14 residues. Per the germline V gene, CDR1 is MNHEY and CDR2 is SMNVEV (reference sequence). J gave up 7 bases and V 7 bases, and 7 bases lay outside the gene matches. The DNA for the CDR3 is TGTGCCAGCAACGGAGGGGGCCGAAATTCACCCCTCCACTTT. This encodes CASNGGGRNSPLHF.

This clone was counted between two and nine times. CDR3 protein: CASSYRTGFYEQYF. DNA of the CDR3: TGTGCCAGCAGTTACCGGACAGGGTTTTACGAGCAGTACTTC. The genes are TRBV6-2 or TRBV6-3 and TRBJ2-7; 8 bases line up with TRBD1. The trim removed 2 bases at V and 4 bases at J, leaving 4 bases unmatched. The CDR3 extends over 14 amino acids. Germline loops: CDR1 MNHEY, CDR2 SVGEGT.